This is a list of T cell receptor beta chains from one sample in a study of cytomegalovirus exposure and HLA in healthy donors. Method: immunoSEQ multiplex PCR; TCRdb's copy keeps in-frame clones and lacks some. The sample lists some 80,000 clones, roughly 96% occurring once. The sequenced sample was PBMCs. The receptors stem from a woman aged 18-29 years in good health and CMV-seronegative. CDR3s include the opening cysteine and the closing phenylalanine or tryptophan. The D gene is left open where the match is weak. Some rows mark clone size as missing; the rest say once, few, many or name a class of expanded clone.

J: TRBJ2-3; V: TRBV6-4; size: .; D: TRBD2; CDR3: CASSEGAGDTDTQYF; DNA: TGTGCCAGCAGTGAGGGAGCGGGAGACACAGATACGCAGTATTTT
J: TRBJ2-3; V: TRBV5-1; size: .; D: .; CDR3: CASSLDADTDTQYF; DNA: TGCGCCAGCAGCTTGGATGCGGACACAGATACGCAGTATTTT
J: TRBJ2-2; V: TRBV4-3; size: .; D: .; CDR3: CASSQDAGLLLRAGELFF; DNA: .
J: TRBJ1-6; V: TRBV14; size: .; D: .; CDR3: CASSQVFGSGNSPLHF; DNA: TGTGCCAGCAGCCAAGTATTCGGCTCCGGGAATTCACCCCTCCACTTT
J: TRBJ2-3; V: TRBV7-8; size: .; D: TRBD1; CDR3: CASSSKRTGRVDTQYF; DNA: TGTGCCAGCAGCTCCAAGAGGACAGGGCGGGTAGATACGCAGTATTTT
J: TRBJ1-5; V: TRBV21-1; size: .; D: .; CDR3: CASSEQGYQPQHF; DNA: TGTGCCAGCAGCGAGCAGGGCTATCAGCCCCAGCATTTT
J: TRBJ2-1; V: TRBV7-7; size: .; D: TRBD2; CDR3: CASSLDPWASGGRKFF; DNA: TGTGCCAGCAGCTTAGACCCCTGGGCTAGCGGGGGAAGGAAGTTCTTC
J: TRBJ1-5; V: TRBV19; size: once; D: .; CDR3: CASKVRASVQPQHF; DNA: TGTGCCAGTAAGGTCAGGGCCTCGGTTCAGCCCCAGCATTTT
J: TRBJ1-6; V: TRBV7-2; size: .; D: .; CDR3: CASSFGSSPLHF; DNA: TGTGCCAGCAGCTTCGGGAGTTCACCCCTCCACTTT
J: TRBJ1-6; V: TRBV5-4; size: .; D: .; CDR3: CASSLGSSYNSPLHF; DNA: TGTGCCAGCAGCTTAGGGAGCTCCTATAATTCACCCCTCCACTTT
J: TRBJ2-4; V: TRBV14; size: .; D: .; CDR3: CASSQNRAGNIQYF; DNA: TGTGCCAGCAGCCAGAACCGGGCGGGGAACATTCAGTACTTC
J: TRBJ1-5; V: TRBV5-5; size: few; D: .; CDR3: CASSSRLGGHQPQHF; DNA: TGTGCCAGCAGTTCCCGTCTGGGGGGGCATCAGCCCCAGCATTTT
J: TRBJ2-2; V: TRBV28; size: .; D: TRBD1; CDR3: CASTKDRAGTGELFF; DNA: TGTGCCAGCACTAAGGACAGGGCAGGGACCGGGGAGCTGTTTTTT
J: TRBJ1-1; V: TRBV6-6; size: once; D: TRBD1; CDR3: CASNLRQGANTEAFF; DNA: TGTGCCAGCAACCTACGACAGGGGGCGAACACTGAAGCTTTCTTT
J: TRBJ1-1; V: TRBV30; size: .; D: .; CDR3: CAWIGRVNTEAFF; DNA: TGTGCCTGGATAGGGCGGGTGAACACTGAAGCTTTCTTT
J: TRBJ2-7; V: TRBV5-4; size: .; D: TRBD2; CDR3: CASSLYLAGSYEQYF; DNA: TGTGCCAGCAGCCTTTATCTAGCGGGATCGTACGAGCAGTACTTC
J: TRBJ2-5; V: TRBV6-1; size: .; D: TRBD2; CDR3: CASSGSLGGSWGLGETQYF; DNA: TGTGCCAGCAGTGGTAGCTTGGGGGGGTCCTGGGGGTTAGGGGAGACCCAGTACTTC
J: TRBJ1-2; V: TRBV4-2; size: .; D: .; CDR3: CASSQSGRSDYGYTF; DNA: TGTGCCAGCAGCCAGAGCGGGAGGTCGGACTATGGCTACACCTTC
J: TRBJ1-5; V: TRBV11-2; size: .; D: .; CDR3: CASSLDPGVNQPQHF; DNA: TGTGCCAGCAGCTTAGATCCAGGGGTCAATCAGCCCCAGCATTTT
J: TRBJ2-1; V: TRBV5-1; size: .; D: .; CDR3: CASSLLAVRSYNEQFF; DNA: TGCGCCAGCAGCTTGTTGGCGGTGCGGAGTTACAATGAGCAGTTCTTC
J: TRBJ1-2; V: TRBV5-4; size: .; D: .; CDR3: CASSYTGIEGYTF; DNA: TGTGCCAGCAGCTACACAGGGATTGAAGGCTACACCTTC
J: TRBJ2-7; V: TRBV10-1; size: .; D: .; CDR3: CASSAQRRPTYEQYF; DNA: TGCGCCAGCAGTGCCCAAAGGCGGCCGACCTACGAGCAGTACTTC
J: TRBJ2-7; V: TRBV27; size: .; D: TRBD2; CDR3: CASSLFGAGGSYEQYF; DNA: TGTGCCAGCAGTCTCTTCGGGGCGGGAGGTTCCTACGAGCAGTACTTC
J: TRBJ2-2; V: TRBV5-4; size: .; D: TRBD2; CDR3: CASSLSGTSGTGELFF; DNA: TGTGCCAGCAGCTTGTCCGGGACTAGCGGCACCGGGGAGCTGTTTTTT
J: TRBJ2-5; V: TRBV2; size: .; D: .; CDR3: CASSEAKASLRTQYF; DNA: TGTGCCAGCAGTGAAGCTAAGGCTAGCCTGAGGACCCAGTACTTC
J: TRBJ2-1; V: TRBV6-5; size: once; D: .; CDR3: CASSQDYYNEQFF; DNA: TGTGCCAGCAGCCAAGACTACTACAATGAGCAGTTCTTC
J: TRBJ1-1; V: TRBV7-9; size: .; D: .; CDR3: CASSLNRVNTEAFF; DNA: TGTGCCAGCAGCTTAAACAGGGTGAACACTGAAGCTTTCTTT
J: TRBJ2-1; V: TRBV9; size: .; D: TRBD2; CDR3: CASSVVGGVNEQFF; DNA: TGTGCCAGCAGCGTAGTTGGGGGGGTCAATGAGCAGTTCTTC
J: TRBJ2-3; V: TRBV7-2; size: .; D: TRBD2; CDR3: CASSWTSGTDTQYF; DNA: TGTGCCAGCAGCTGGACTAGCGGCACAGATACGCAGTATTTT
J: TRBJ2-7; V: TRBV5-4; size: .; D: TRBD2; CDR3: CASSSPGLAASKTHEQYF; DNA: TGTGCCAGCAGCTCGCCGGGACTAGCGGCCAGCAAAACCCACGAGCAGTACTTC
J: TRBJ1-1; V: TRBV5-6; size: .; D: .; CDR3: CASSLFGGPPSGAFF; DNA: TGTGCCAGCAGCTTGTTCGGCGGGCCGCCCTCGGGAGCTTTCTTT
J: TRBJ2-2; V: TRBV5-1; size: .; D: .; CDR3: CASSTGNTGELFF; DNA: TGCGCCAGCAGCACAGGGAACACCGGGGAGCTGTTTTTT
J: TRBJ1-4; V: TRBV4-1; size: .; D: .; CDR3: CASSQGGGRATNEKLFF; DNA: TGCGCCAGCAGCCAAGGGGGGGGCAGGGCAACTAATGAAAAACTGTTTTTT
J: TRBJ2-7; V: TRBV7-6; size: .; D: .; CDR3: CASTPLSGSRSYEQYF; DNA: TGTGCCAGCACCCCATTGAGTGGATCTAGGTCCTACGAGCAGTACTTC
J: TRBJ1-6; V: TRBV9; size: .; D: .; CDR3: CASSVAPGDNSPLHF; DNA: TGTGCCAGCAGCGTAGCACCAGGGGATAATTCACCCCTCCACTTT
J: TRBJ2-1; V: TRBV4-3; size: .; D: .; CDR3: CASSQEKRPYNEQFF; DNA: TGCGCCAGCAGCCAAGAAAAGCGGCCCTACAATGAGCAGTTCTTC
J: TRBJ1-1; V: TRBV6-5; size: .; D: .; CDR3: CASSYGHPPENAFF; DNA: TGTGCCAGCAGTTATGGACACCCTCCGGAGAATGCTTTCTTT
J: TRBJ2-4; V: TRBV4-3; size: .; D: .; CDR3: CASSQGKQYSSKNIQYF; DNA: TGCGCCAGCAGCCAAGGAAAGCAATATTCGTCCAAAAACATTCAGTACTTC
J: TRBJ2-7; V: TRBV2; size: .; D: TRBD1; CDR3: CASNRHTTGPTYEQYF; DNA: TGTGCCAGCAATAGACATACGACAGGGCCAACCTACGAGCAGTACTTC
J: TRBJ2-5; V: TRBV7-7; size: .; D: .; CDR3: CASSLLGETQYF; DNA: TGTGCCAGCAGCTTACTCGGTGAGACCCAGTACTTC
J: TRBJ2-1; V: TRBV15; size: .; D: TRBD2; CDR3: CATSRDREGRNEQFF; DNA: TGTGCCACCAGCAGAGATCGGGAGGGCCGTAATGAGCAGTTCTTC
J: TRBJ2-3; V: TRBV6-4; size: once; D: TRBD2; CDR3: CATSKAGGNTDTQYF; DNA: TGTGCCACCTCAAAGGCGGGGGGAAACACAGATACGCAGTATTTT
J: TRBJ2-7; V: TRBV5-1; size: .; D: .; CDR3: CASSLAGTWSYEQYF; DNA: TGCGCCAGCAGCTTGGCCGGGACATGGAGCTACGAGCAGTACTTC
J: TRBJ2-7; V: TRBV7-2; size: .; D: .; CDR3: CASTLGVEGEQYF; DNA: TGTGCCAGCACCCTAGGAGTGGAAGGCGAGCAGTACTTC
J: TRBJ2-7; V: TRBV5-1; size: .; D: TRBD2; CDR3: CASNPSGALSYEQYF; DNA: TGCGCCAGCAACCCTAGCGGGGCCCTTTCCTACGAGCAGTACTTC
J: TRBJ2-2; V: TRBV19; size: .; D: .; CDR3: CASSIRGQLMRSRRRRTGELFF; DNA: TGTGCCAGTAGTATAAGGGGTCAACTGATGAGATCCAGAAGGCGTCGAACCGGGGAGCTGTTTTTT
J: TRBJ2-7; V: TRBV10-2; size: .; D: TRBD2; CDR3: CASSESTSGDVGNEQYF; DNA: TGCGCCAGCAGTGAGTCGACTAGCGGGGACGTGGGCAACGAGCAGTACTTC
J: TRBJ2-1; V: TRBV9; size: .; D: .; CDR3: CASSERGGHSYNEQFF; DNA: TGTGCCAGCAGCGAGAGGGGGGGGCACTCCTACAATGAGCAGTTCTTC
J: TRBJ1-1; V: TRBV7-2; size: .; D: .; CDR3: CASSFSGNTEAFF; DNA: TGTGCCAGCAGCTTCTCCGGGAACACTGAAGCTTTCTTT
J: TRBJ2-3; V: TRBV14; size: .; D: TRBD2; CDR3: CASSQDQLRGARDTQYF; DNA: TGTGCCAGCAGCCAAGATCAGCTGCGGGGGGCCCGGGATACGCAGTATTTT
J: TRBJ2-2; V: TRBV19; size: .; D: TRBD2; CDR3: CASSVSELAGVAGELFF; DNA: TGTGCCAGTAGTGTCTCAGAACTAGCGGGAGTGGCCGGGGAGCTGTTTTTT
J: TRBJ2-2; V: TRBV5-1; size: .; D: .; CDR3: CASSLTSSYTGELFF; DNA: TGCGCCAGCAGCTTGACCAGTTCCTACACCGGGGAGCTGTTTTTT
J: TRBJ2-7; V: TRBV7-2; size: .; D: TRBD1; CDR3: CASGDRVPYEQYF; DNA: TGTGCCAGCGGCGACAGGGTTCCCTACGAGCAGTACTTC
J: TRBJ2-3; V: TRBV6-5; size: .; D: .; CDR3: CASSYGTGGTDTQYF; DNA: TGTGCCAGCAGTTACGGAACAGGAGGGACAGATACGCAGTATTTT
J: TRBJ1-1; V: TRBV10-1; size: .; D: TRBD1; CDR3: CASSDPGQGTTEAFF; DNA: TGCGCCAGCAGTGACCCGGGACAGGGGACGACTGAAGCTTTCTTT
J: TRBJ2-5; V: TRBV9; size: .; D: .; CDR3: CASSVTVNQETQYF; DNA: TGTGCCAGCAGCGTAACGGTCAACCAAGAGACCCAGTACTTC
J: TRBJ2-2; V: TRBV4-1; size: .; D: TRBD2; CDR3: CASSLRAMQREGPSANTGELFF; DNA: TGCGCCAGCAGCCTCCGAGCCATGCAGCGGGAGGGGCCCTCCGCGAACACCGGGGAGCTGTTTTTT
J: TRBJ2-3; V: TRBV7-2; size: once; D: TRBD2; CDR3: CASSWLAGWSTDTQYF; DNA: TGTGCCAGCAGCTGGCTAGCGGGGTGGAGCACAGATACGCAGTATTTT
J: TRBJ2-2; V: TRBV5-1; size: once; D: .; CDR3: CASNSDRGYLRPGELFF; DNA: TGCGCCAGCAATTCGGACAGAGGATACCTACGACCCGGGGAGCTGTTTTTT
J: TRBJ1-2; V: TRBV27; size: .; D: .; CDR3: CASSSRASSSGYTF; DNA: TGTGCCAGCAGCTCCAGGGCCAGCAGTTCTGGCTACACCTTC